This passage covers 27 T cell receptor beta chains from one sample sequenced in a study of technical replicates of blood from a handful of donors. The assay was immunoSEQ multiplex PCR, and TCRdb's table has in-frame clones only and misses some. The profile covers about 71,000 clones, with roughly 90% appearing a single time and approximately 4.4% taken by the ten largest. The specimen sequenced was PBMCs. These receptor sequences come from a human donor in good health. Some clones in this sample may be carry-over from other donors' samples.

The rearrangement uses TRBV7-6 and TRBJ2-7; D is possibly TRBD1 (6 bases). Germline lookup yields CDR1 SGHVS and CDR2 FNYEAQ. This CDR3 has 14 amino acids. Between the trimmed V and J ends, which lost 1 base and 5 bases, there was a span of 12 bases. DNA for the CDR3: TGTGCCAGCAGCTTAGATTTGGGGGCCGACGAGCAGTACTTC. Encoded protein: CASSLDLGADEQYF.

This sequence joins TRBV6-5 and TRBJ2-1; 10 bases map to TRBD2. V lost 5 bases to trimming and J lost 7 bases; unmatched junction nucleotides: 2. This CDR3 is built from 13 residues. In germline, CDR1 is MNHEY, CDR2 SVGAGI. DNA for the CDR3: TGTGCCAGCAGTAGCGGGAGGGCGAATGAGCAGTTCTTC. Its protein product is CASSSGRANEQFF.

The V and J genes are TRBV7-9 and TRBJ2-1; 8 positions match TRBD2. In germline, CDR1 is SEHNR, CDR2 FQNEAQ (reference sequence). J lost 9 bases, V lost 5 bases, and 9 bases had no gene match. This CDR3 has 14 amino acids. The CDR3 loop reads CASSPKREQVEQFF. The CDR3, as DNA: TGTGCCAGCAGCCCAAAGCGGGAGCAGGTTGAGCAGTTCTTC.

This rearrangement joins TRBV29-1 to TRBJ2-7, with 10 bases aligning to TRBD1. V lost 7 bases to trimming and J lost 5 bases; unmatched junction nucleotides: 8. Germline CDR1 is SQVTM and CDR2 is ANQGSEA. The CDR3 contains 13 residues. CDR3 region: CSGMDRGSHEQYF. CDR3 coding DNA: TGCAGCGGGATGGACAGGGGGAGCCACGAGCAGTACTTC.

The genes are TRBV6-5 and TRBJ2-3; the D gene is possibly TRBD1 (6 bases). The CDR3 length is 14 residues. In germline, CDR1 is MNHEY, CDR2 SVGAGI. V lost 6 bases and J lost 8, with 18 bases in between. CDR3 protein: CASSSRGDPFTQYF. The CDR3, as DNA: TGTGCCAGCAGCTCCAGGGGCGACCCCTTTACGCAGTATTTT.

The chain is built from TRBV5-3 and TRBJ1-4, with a tentative D call TRBD1 (5 bases). TRBV5-3 is treated as an ORF (open reading frame) with a function not yet certain. Trimming left V 4 bases short and J 13 bases short, with 26 bases between. CDR3 length: 16 amino acids. The CDR3 sequence: CARSRLGPSWGPALFF. The CDR3 DNA reads TGTGCCAGAAGCCGATTAGGCCCGTCGTGGGGCCCAGCACTGTTTTTT.

V is TRBV29-1 and J is TRBJ2-1; no clear D gene. CDR1 and CDR2 from the germline V gene are SQVTM and ANQGSEA. The V end was cut by 4 bases, the J end by 0 bases, with 7 bases between. This CDR3 spans 13 amino acids. CDR3 sequence reads: CSVAYSSYNEQFF. DNA for the CDR3: TGCAGCGTTGCGTACAGCTCCTACAATGAGCAGTTCTTC.

This clone was counted a few times. V is TRBV9 and J is TRBJ2-5, with 16 bases matching TRBD2. The CDR3 is 18 residues long. CDR1 SGDLS and CDR2 YYNGEE come from the germline V gene. Trimming cost V 3 bases and J 4 bases; bases outside gene matches: 9. Here the CDR3 DNA reads TGTGCCAGCAGCGAGGGGACTAGCGGGGGGGCGGTAATAGAGACCCAGTACTTC. This sequence encodes CASSEGTSGGAVIETQYF.

The CDR3 DNA follows: TGCAGCGTTGATGAGAGGGCCGACCAGTACTTC. It is translated as CSVDERADQYF. The V call is TRBV29-1, the J call TRBJ2-5; a possible D gene is TRBD2 (5 bases). Germline V gene sequence: CDR1 SQVTM, CDR2 ANQGSEA. The V end lost 3 bases, the J end lost 10 bases, and 12 bases lay between the germline ends. CDR3 length: 11 residues.

The gene calls are TRBV28 and TRBJ1-2; 10 bases agree with TRBD1. Looked up from germline, CDR1 is MDHEN and CDR2 is SYDVKM. After removal of 3 bases from V and 8 bases from J, the junction contained 6 bases not matched to a gene. The CDR3 covers 14 residues. In nucleotides, the CDR3 is TGTGCCAGCAGTTTGGGGGACAGGGGATGGGGCTACACCTTC. This gives the protein CASSLGDRGWGYTF.

This chain links TRBV9 with TRBJ2-1; D gene uncertain. The V end lost 2 bases, the J end lost 10 bases, and 10 bases lay between the germline ends. The CDR3 has 12 amino acids. Germline CDR1 reads SGDLS; CDR2 reads YYNGEE. The CDR3, as DNA: TGTGCCAGCAGCGTTGGCTCCGGGGAGCAGTTCTTC. It encodes CASSVGSGEQFF.

The chain links TRBV19 to TRBJ2-7, with a possible D match to TRBD1 (6 bases). Trimming left V 4 bases short and J 3 bases short, with 10 bases between. The germline gives CDR1 LNHDA, CDR2 SQIVND (reference sequence). The CDR3 is 13 residues long. CDR3 sequence reads: CASSTGQNYEQYF. The CDR3 DNA reads as TGTGCCAGTAGTACCGGACAGAACTACGAGCAGTACTTC.

The chain employs TRBV10-3 and TRBJ2-7, with TRBD2 identical over 9 bases. Germline V gene data show CDR1 as ENHRY and CDR2 as SYGVKD. Unmatched junction bases numbered 13, after V lost 6 bases and J lost 7 bases. This CDR3 comprises 15 residues. In DNA, the CDR3 is TGTGCCATCAGACCTTCACTAGCGGGCAAAGGGGAGCAGTACTTC. Its translation: CAIRPSLAGKGEQYF.

This clone was picked up one time. The chain links TRBV4-3 to TRBJ1-1; TRBD1 aligns across 11 bases. This CDR3 has 14 amino acids. Germline CDR1 reads LGHNA; CDR2 reads YSLEER. Losses at the gene ends were 5 bases for V and 3 bases for J; bases not matched to a gene: 2. The CDR3 protein is CASSKGQGDTEAFF. CDR3 nucleotide sequence: TGCGCCAGCAGCAAGGGACAGGGGGACACTGAAGCTTTCTTT.

The genes are TRBV9 and TRBJ2-7; 11 bases align to TRBD2. After removal of 3 bases from V and 2 bases from J, the junction contained 4 bases not matched to a gene. CDR3 size: 15 residues. In germline, CDR1 is SGDLS, CDR2 YYNGEE. CDR3 loop: CASSAGTSGTYEQYF. The CDR3 DNA reads as TGTGCCAGCAGCGCGGGGACTAGCGGCACCTACGAGCAGTACTTC.

The chain uses TRBV6-5 and TRBJ2-3, with D hard to call. The CDR3 has 13 residues. Per the germline V gene, CDR1 is MNHEY and CDR2 is SVGAGI. V was cut by 5 bases and J by 3 bases, with 9 bases left in between. This chain's CDR3 is CASSTQLTDTQYF. CDR3 DNA: TGTGCCAGCAGTACCCAGTTGACAGATACGCAGTATTTT.

The chain carries TRBV7-8 and TRBJ1-3, with 7 bases fitting TRBD1. In germline, CDR1 is SGHVS, CDR2 FQNEAQ. V gave up 7 bases and J gave up 4 bases; unmatched junction bases: 13. The CDR3 consists of 16 residues. The CDR3 sequence: CASTLVTGVGGNTIYF. The CDR3 coding sequence is TGTGCCAGCACCCTCGTAACAGGGGTGGGGGGAAACACCATATATTTT.

The J gene is TRBJ1-3, the V gene TRBV5-1; 8 bases fit TRBD1. Per the germline V gene, CDR1 is SGHRS and CDR2 is YFSETQ. The CDR3 runs 18 residues. The trim removed 3 bases at V and 3 bases at J, leaving 14 bases unmatched. The CDR3 DNA reads as TGCGCCAGCAGCTGGGGAGGACAGGGTAGCGACCATGGAAACACCATATATTTT. Protein: CASSWGGQGSDHGNTIYF.

The rearrangement uses TRBV5-6 and TRBJ2-1; the D is unclear. The CDR3 extends over 14 amino acids. V lost 1 base and J 3 bases, leaving 8 bases between the germline ends. Germline-derived CDR1 and CDR2 are SGHDT and YYEEEE. In DNA, the CDR3 is TGTGCCAGCAGCTTGTACGACAACTACAATGAGCAGTTCTTC. Amino acid sequence: CASSLYDNYNEQFF.

This chain uses TRBV5-1 with TRBJ2-1, with 11 bases identical to TRBD2. In germline, CDR1 is SGHRS, CDR2 YFSETQ. The CDR3 is made up of 17 amino acids. V lost 4 bases and J lost 5; bases outside the gene matches: 11. The CDR3 DNA reads as TGCGCCAGCAGCGGGACTAGCGGCCGATCAAATGACAATGAGCAGTTCTTC. Translated, it gives CASSGTSGRSNDNEQFF.

This clone came up once. The chain combines TRBV15 with TRBJ1-1, with 9 bases matching TRBD1. Germline V gene lookup returns CDR1 LNHNV and CDR2 YYDKDF (reference sequence). The CDR3 loop spans 14 amino acids. V was pared by 0 bases and J by 12 bases, with 8 bases of the junction left unmatched. CDR3 residues: CATSRDVADRGPFF. The CDR3 coding sequence is TGTGCCACCAGCAGAGATGTAGCGGACAGGGGACCTTTCTTT. The variable domain in full, with the rest retrieved from reference TRBV15 and TRBJ1-1, is DAMVIQNPRYQVTQFGKPVTLSCSQTLNHNVMYWYQQKSSQAPKLLFHYYDKDFNNEADTPDNFQSRRPNTSFCFLDIRSPGLGDTAMYLCATSRDVADRGPFFGQGTRLTVV.

This chain connects TRBV7-2 to TRBJ2-1; D call uncertain. From germline, CDR1 is SGHTA and CDR2 FQGNSA. The CDR3 runs 13 residues. The V and J ends lost 3 bases and 0 bases respectively, with 3 bases between them. The CDR3 coding sequence is TGTGCCAGCAGCTTCCGCTCCTACAATGAGCAGTTCTTC. Residues: CASSFRSYNEQFF.

The V gene is TRBV7-2, the J gene TRBJ2-7; maybe TRBD2 (5 bases). The CDR3 runs to 15 residues. Germline V CDR1 and CDR2: SGHTA, FQGNSA. V lost 5 bases and J 3 bases, leaving 17 bases between the germline ends. CDR3 in DNA: TGTGCCAGCAGCCCCCCTAGTGCGGGCCGCTACGAGCAGTACTTC. Its protein is CASSPPSAGRYEQYF. Based on the CDR3 plus reference TRBV7-2 and TRBJ2-7, the full variable domain is GAGVSQSPSNKVTEKGKDVELRCDPISGHTALYWYRQSLGQGLEFLIYFQGNSAPDKSGLPSDRFSAERTGGSVSTLTIQRTQQEDSAVYLCASSPPSAGRYEQYFGPGTRLTVT.

The chain links TRBV2 to TRBJ1-6; weak D call: TRBD1 (5 bases). The germline CDR1 and CDR2 sequences are SNHLY and FYNNEI. The germline V and J ends were trimmed by 10 bases and 7 bases, with 17 bases remaining between them. The CDR3 length is 14 residues. The CDR3 sequence: CATREGVGNSPLHF. CDR3 in DNA: TGTGCCACCAGAGAAGGGGTCGGGAATTCACCCCTCCACTTT.

This sequence joins TRBV2 and TRBJ1-6; 9 bases map to TRBD1. Losses at the gene ends were 8 bases for V and 11 bases for J; bases not matched to a gene: 10. The CDR3 loop spans 14 amino acids. Germline CDR1 and CDR2: SNHLY and FYNNEI. CDR3 DNA sequence: TGTGCCAGCCAACCGGGACAGGGCTGGGCACCCCTCCACTTT. It codes for CASQPGQGWAPLHF.

The chain has TRBV18 and TRBJ2-3; 10 bases are shared with TRBD1. The junction had 3 bases not matched to a gene; V was cut back by 3 bases and J by 6 bases. This CDR3 has 14 residues. CDR1 is KGHSH, CDR2 LQKENI, per germline. The CDR3 region is CASSPVDRGDTQYF. Written as DNA, the CDR3 is TGTGCCAGCTCACCCGTGGACAGGGGGGATACGCAGTATTTT. Together with reference TRBV18 and TRBJ2-3, the CDR3 gives the full variable domain: NAGVMQNPRHLVRRRGQEARLRCSPMKGHSHVYWYRQLPEEGLKFMVYLQKENIIDESGMPKERFSAEFPKEGPSILRIQQVVRGDSAAYFCASSPVDRGDTQYFGPGTRLTVL.

The chain links TRBV6-5 to TRBJ2-7, with a tentative D call TRBD1 (6 bases). CDR1 is MNHEY, CDR2 SVGAGI, per germline. The length of the CDR3 is 13 residues. V shed 6 bases and J shed 4 bases, with 13 bases lying between them. The CDR3 nucleotides read TGTGCCAGCAGACGAGTAACAGGGTACGAGCAGTACTTC. Encoded protein: CASRRVTGYEQYF.